The present T cell receptor beta chain was sequenced within a study of identifying expanded T cells in peripheral blood. Regarding the study as a whole: Across healthy donors, higher total template counts meant significantly greater approximately 2-week count variance. Differentially abundant clones: 0.95 to 1.5 between replicates, about 16 at approximately 13 days, 18 to 20 at four.

Per germline, CDR1 MNHEY and CDR2 SMNVEV (reference sequence). The ends were cut back, 4 bases at V and 0 bases at J, with 12 bases in the middle. This CDR3 comprises 15 residues. Data came from immunoSEQ multiplex PCR; TCRdb stores just in-frame clones and leaves some out. The table lists roughly 100,000 clones, around 89% of them singletons. No infections or other immune events were documented during collection. For this clone: The antigen remains undetermined.

What was sequenced was blood. This receptor was taken from a person aged 18 to 75 in good health. This rearrangement joins TRBV27 to TRBJ2-5; a weak D match, TRBD1 (6 bases). CDR3 region: CASSSPGANQETQYF. The CDR3 DNA is TGTGCCAGCAGTTCGCCAGGGGCTAACCAAGAGACCCAGTACTTC.